Shown below are 4 T cell receptor beta chains from a single sample sequenced in a study of identical twins. TCRdb recomputed calls from the 5' RACE reads with MiXCR, one row per CDR3 protein. The sample includes 750,000 to 950,000 distinct CDR3 sequences, more than 9% seen only once; the top ten take around 1.5%. Another study also made use of these data, one on yellow fever vaccine responses in identical twins.

Sequencing used PBMCs. The receptor source for this set is a woman in her late teens or twenties in good health.

This clonotype was seen more than once but under ten times. This chain joins TRBV20-1 and TRBJ2-3, with D maybe TRBD2 (6 bases). The germline V gene encodes CDR1 DFQATT and CDR2 SNEGSKA (reference sequence). There are 18 residues in the CDR3. With 3 bases removed from V and 3 bases from J, the gap between germline ends came to 25 bases. The DNA of the CDR3 is TGCAGTGCTAGTGGGCAATTAGGTCCGGGAGTCAGGACAGATACGCAGTATTTT. It specifies CSASGQLGPGVRTDTQYF.

This chain connects TRBV29-1 to TRBJ2-1, with 9 bases aligning to TRBD1. In germline, CDR1 is SQVTM, CDR2 ANQGSEA. CDR3 length: 13 amino acids. V trimming: 4 bases; J trimming: 4 bases; junction bases outside the gene matches: 2. CDR3 sequence: CSVGQGDYNEQFF. In DNA, the CDR3 is TGCAGCGTTGGACAGGGGGATTACAATGAGCAGTTCTTC.

This clonotype was observed many times. V is TRBV5-1 and J is TRBJ1-5, with 7 bases aligning to TRBD1. The length of the CDR3 is 16 residues. The germline V gene has CDR1 SGHRS and CDR2 YFSETQ. J gave up 1 base and V 2 bases, and 6 bases lay outside the gene matches. The DNA of the CDR3 is TGCGCCAGCAGCTTAATCGGACAGGAGAGCAATCAGCCCCAGCATTTT. As protein: CASSLIGQESNQPQHF.

The chain links TRBV20-1 to TRBJ2-2; no definite D call. Trimming cost V 7 bases and J 6 bases, with 18 bases left between them. The CDR3 runs to 14 residues. Germline V gene sequence: CDR1 DFQATT, CDR2 SNEGSKA (reference sequence). Here the CDR3 reads CSGIGSNTAGELFF. Here the CDR3 DNA reads TGCAGTGGGATAGGGTCCAACACGGCCGGGGAGCTGTTTTTT.